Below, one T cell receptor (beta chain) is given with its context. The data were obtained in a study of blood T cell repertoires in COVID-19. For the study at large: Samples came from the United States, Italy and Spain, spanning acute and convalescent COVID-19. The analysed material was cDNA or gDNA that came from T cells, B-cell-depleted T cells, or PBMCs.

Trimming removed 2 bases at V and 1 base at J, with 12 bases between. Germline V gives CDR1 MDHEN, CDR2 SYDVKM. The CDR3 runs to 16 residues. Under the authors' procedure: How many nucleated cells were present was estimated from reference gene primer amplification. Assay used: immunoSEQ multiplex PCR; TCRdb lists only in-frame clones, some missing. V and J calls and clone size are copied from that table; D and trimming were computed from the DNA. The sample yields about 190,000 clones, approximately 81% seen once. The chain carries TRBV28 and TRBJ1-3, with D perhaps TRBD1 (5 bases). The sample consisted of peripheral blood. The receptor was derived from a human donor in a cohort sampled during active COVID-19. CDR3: CASSLSPGVSGNTIYF. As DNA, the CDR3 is TGTGCCAGCAGTTTAAGCCCGGGGGTATCTGGAAACACCATATATTTT.